One and the same sample provided the 14 T cell receptor beta chains below, sequenced in a study of T cells in women clearing cervical HPV infection. Using immunoSEQ multiplex PCR, the repertoire was profiled, and TCRdb retains in-frame clones only, with some absent. Recorded for this sample: 40,000 to 55,000 clones. Source material: blood buffy coat. These receptors were collected from a woman aged 18-70 years with a cervical HPV16 infection that either progressed to CIN3+ or cleared (not recorded which).

Remarks on this clone: The missing CDR3 end, 3 residues past where the read stops, is filled in from the germline J gene. The chain links TRBV7-8 to TRBJ2-2, with unresolved D. Trimming cost V 5 bases and J 7 bases, with 11 bases left between them. The CDR3 spans 13 residues. The germline V gene has CDR1 SGHVS and CDR2 FQNEAQ. The part of the CDR3 DNA that was read is TGTGCCAGCAGCCCGGGTCGGAACGGGGAG. Protein product: CASSPGRNGE. The CDR3 as a whole reads CASSPGRNGELFF.

Concerning this clone itself: The read stops 3 residues short of the end of the CDR3; the missing end is completed from the germline J gene. The chain employs TRBV18 and TRBJ2-2; 11 nucleotides line up with TRBD2. The CDR3 totals 18 residues. The germline V gene encodes CDR1 KGHSH and CDR2 LQKENI. The junction had 8 bases not matched to a gene; V was cut back by 5 bases and J by 0 bases. The sequenced CDR3 bases are TGTGCCAGCTCAGCACTAGCGGGAGCCCTAGCGAACACCGGGGAG. This translates into CASSALAGALANTGE. The whole CDR3 protein reads CASSALAGALANTGELFF.

CDR3 DNA, as far as it was read: TGTGCCAGCAGTGAAGCGGACAGTACCTACGAC. Protein product: CASSEADSTYD. Given in full, the CDR3 is CASSEADSTYDYTF. V usage is TRBV6-1 and J usage is TRBJ1-2; D is possibly TRBD1 (6 bases). The DNA ends 3 residues before the CDR3 does, and the rest of the CDR3 is filled in from the germline J gene. This CDR3 spans 14 amino acids. Germline-derived CDR1 and CDR2 are MNHNS and SASEGT.

Notes on this clone: The observed sequence ends 3 residues before the CDR3 terminus, with the missing tail filled in from the germline J gene. V and J are TRBV7-2 and TRBJ1-2, with D maybe TRBD1 (6 bases). The CDR3 sequence is 17 residues long. Per the germline V gene, CDR1 is SGHTA and CDR2 is FQGNSA. The CDR3 DNA, read in part, is TGTGCCAGCAGCTTAGCCACTAGCGGGGGGCCCCTCTACGAC. This encodes CASSLATSGGPLYD. The full CDR3 protein is CASSLATSGGPLYDYTF. The entire variable domain, with the rest obtained from reference TRBV7-2 and TRBJ1-2, is as follows: GAGVSQSPSNKVTEKGKDVELRCDPISGHTALYWYRQSLGQGLEFLIYFQGNSAPDKSGLPSDRFSAERTGGSVSTLTIQRTQQEDSAVYLCASSLATSGGPLYDYTFGSGTRLTVV.

The covered CDR3 bases are TGCAGTGCTGGGCAGGGACAGATCTCCGGGTCTGACATT. Its protein is CSAGQGQISGSDI. The whole CDR3 protein is CSAGQGQISGSDIQYF. This chain links TRBV20-1 with TRBJ2-4; 7 bases are shared with TRBD1. The read finishes 3 residues shy of the CDR3 end, and the germline J gene is used to complete it. V lost 5 bases and J lost 8; bases outside the gene matches: 18. The germline V gene encodes CDR1 DFQATT and CDR2 SNEGSKA (reference sequence). The CDR3 runs to 16 residues.

Incomplete CDR3 DNA: TGTGCCAGCAGTGACTCGGGTTCAACTAATGAAAAA. This encodes CASSDSGSTNEK. The CDR3, in full, reads CASSDSGSTNEKLFF. V is TRBV2 and J is TRBJ1-4; D ambiguous. The missing CDR3 end, 3 residues past where the read stops, is filled in from the germline J gene. This CDR3 has 15 residues. Germline V CDR1 and CDR2: SNHLY, FYNNEI. V lost 3 bases, J lost 0 bases, and 8 bases lay in between.

The CDR3 reads CSVVQGSTYEQYF. CDR3 DNA (partial): TGCAGCGTTGTCCAGGGTTCGACCTACGAG. This chain links TRBV29-1 with TRBJ2-7, with a possible D match to TRBD1 (5 bases). The missing CDR3 end, 3 residues past where the read stops, is filled in from the germline J gene. This CDR3 is 13 amino acids long. Germline V gene data show CDR1 as SQVTM and CDR2 as ANQGSEA. Trimming cost V 4 bases and J 2 bases, with 12 bases left between them.

The part of the CDR3 DNA that was read is TGTGCCAGCAGTGAAGTGGGAGGCGGGGAGACG. This encodes CASSEVGGGET. The whole CDR3 is CASSEVGGGETQYF. The chain is built from TRBV6-1 and TRBJ2-3; a possible D gene is TRBD2 (6 bases). The read halts 3 residues ahead of the CDR3 end, with the missing end drawn from the germline J gene. Germline CDR1 and CDR2: MNHNS and SASEGT. This CDR3 comprises 14 residues.

This CDR3 is CASSSRQGNEQFF. CDR3 DNA (partial): TGCGCCAGCAGCTCCCGACAGGGCAATGAG. The V and J genes are TRBV5-1 and TRBJ2-1; 7 bases match TRBD1. The CDR3 extends 3 residues past the end of the read, so its final part is completed from the germline J gene. Germline values: CDR1 SGHRS, CDR2 YFSETQ. J was trimmed by 6 bases and V by 3 bases; bases with no gene match: 3. The CDR3 loop spans 13 amino acids. The variable domain in full, with the rest retrieved from reference TRBV5-1 and TRBJ2-1, is KAGVTQTPRYLIKTRGQQVTLSCSPISGHRSVSWYQQTPGQGLQFLFEYFSETQRNKGNFPGRFSGRQFSNSRSEMNVSTLELGDSALYLCASSSRQGNEQFFGPGTRLTVL.

Concerning this clone: The read gets to within 3 residues of the CDR3 end, and the germline J gene fills in the rest. The chain has TRBV30 and TRBJ1-1; 7 bases are shared with TRBD1. Per germline, CDR1 GTSNPN and CDR2 SVGIG (reference sequence). This CDR3 is 14 amino acids long. With 3 bases clipped from V and 3 bases from J, the junction kept 7 bases outside the gene matches. The CDR3 bases that were read are TGTGCCTGGAGGAGACAGGGCCGGGACACTGAA. Translated, it gives CAWRRQGRDTE. The CDR3, in full, reads CAWRRQGRDTEAFF. The whole variable domain, remainder taken from reference TRBV30 and TRBJ1-1, is SQTIHQWPATLVQPVGSPLSLECTVEGTSNPNLYWYRQAAGRGLQLLFYSVGIGQISSEVPQNLSASRPQDRQFILSSKKLLLSDSGFYLCAWRRQGRDTEAFFGQGTRLTVV.

For this clone: The CDR3 is cut off 3 residues early in the read; its end comes from the germline J gene. The rearrangement joins TRBV11-2 to TRBJ2-6; D call uncertain. CDR1 and CDR2 from the germline V gene are SGHAT and FQNNGV. V was shortened by 3 bases and J by 0 bases, with 6 bases between the two germline ends. The CDR3 runs 15 residues. The DNA read from the CDR3 is TGTGCCAGCAGCTTCCAGGCCTCTGGGGCCAACGTC. Protein: CASSFQASGANV. The whole CDR3 reads CASSFQASGANVLTF.

Of note for this clone: The read stops 3 residues short of the end of the CDR3; the missing end is completed from the germline J gene. This chain uses TRBV20-1 with TRBJ2-1; D possibly corresponds to TRBD2 (6 bases). This CDR3 has 15 amino acids. Per germline, CDR1 DFQATT and CDR2 SNEGSKA (reference sequence). The germline V and J ends were trimmed by 5 bases and 5 bases, with 19 bases remaining between them. The sequenced CDR3 bases are TGCAGTGCTGGCGTGGGCGGGATCTTTAACAATGAG. Translated: CSAGVGGIFNNE. The entire CDR3 sequence reads CSAGVGGIFNNEQFF.

Turning to this clone: Sequencing ends 3 residues short of the CDR3 end; the germline J gene provides the rest. The J gene is TRBJ1-5, the V gene TRBV20-1, with 7 bases aligning to TRBD1. This CDR3 spans 13 amino acids. Trimming took 3 bases from V and 4 from J; bases not matched to a gene: 3. Germline values: CDR1 DFQATT, CDR2 SNEGSKA (reference sequence). CDR3 sequence: CSARWDRNQPQHF. The part of the CDR3 DNA that was read is TGCAGTGCTAGGTGGGACAGAAATCAGCCC.

For this clone: The read falls 3 residues short of the CDR3 end, and the missing part is taken from the germline J gene. The rearrangement joins TRBV11-2 to TRBJ1-1; D is ambiguous. V shed 0 bases and J shed 3 bases, with 8 bases lying between them. The CDR3 runs to 14 residues. CDR1 and CDR2 (germline): SGHAT, FQNNGV. The CDR3: CASSLEGRYTEAFF. The covered CDR3 bases are TGTGCCAGCAGCTTAGAGGGCCGTTACACTGAA. The variable domain in full, with the rest retrieved from reference TRBV11-2 and TRBJ1-1, is EAGVAQSPRYKIIEKRQSVAFWCNPISGHATLYWYQQILGQGPKLLIQFQNNGVVDDSQLPKDRFSAERLKGVDSTLKIQPAKLEDSAVYLCASSLEGRYTEAFFGQGTRLTVV.